Below are 17 T cell receptor beta chains sequenced from a single sample in a study of T-cell memory formation after mild COVID-19 (dated by TCRdb to the early 2020s). Libraries were prepared through 5' RACE. Sequencing instrument: Illumina NovaSeq 6000. TCRdb's own reprocessing of the public reads used fastp at Q25 and MiXCR and kept productive beta chains. Rows merge per CDR3 protein into single entries with the most common DNA and genes. The sample profile shows roughly 190,000 distinct CDR3 sequences; more than 25% of them were found once. About an eighth of the sample is held by the ten biggest clonotypes. Sequences were obtained from PBMCs or a T cell subset sorted from them (not recorded which). The receptor set was obtained from an adult woman who had mild COVID-19 (a few samples of this study predate the infection). The sample titles of this study are shuffled in the database, so cell type and time point are left out; the donor was told from shared clones.

The rearrangement joins TRBV7-6 to TRBJ1-1; D ambiguous. V lost 5 bases, J lost 6 bases, and 10 bases lay in between. From germline, CDR1 is SGHVS and CDR2 FNYEAQ. This CDR3 is built from 12 residues. CDR3 coding DNA: TGTGCCAGCAGCCCTCAGTTAGCTGAAGCTTTCTTT. It codes for CASSPQLAEAFF. Drawing the rest from reference TRBV7-6 and TRBJ1-1, the complete variable domain is GAGVSQSPRYKVTKRGQDVALRCDPISGHVSLYWYRQALGQGPEFLTYFNYEAQQDKSGLPNDRFSAERPEGSISTLTIQRTEQRDSAMYRCASSPQLAEAFFGQGTRLTVV.

The chain employs TRBV7-8 and TRBJ2-1, with 7 bases lining up with TRBD2. Trimming took 5 bases from V and 9 from J; bases not matched to a gene: 13. The CDR3 spans 15 residues. The germline CDR1 and CDR2 sequences are SGHVS and FQNEAQ. The CDR3 here is CASSLRRGREGEQFF. In DNA form, the CDR3 reads TGTGCCAGCAGCCTACGGAGGGGTAGGGAGGGTGAGCAGTTCTTC.

This clonotype was seen repeatedly, ten times or more. V usage is TRBV29-1 and J usage is TRBJ2-3; 8 bases fit TRBD2. The J segment lost 1 base and the V segment lost 4 bases, leaving 7 bases of the junction unmatched. The CDR3 length is 15 residues. The germline V gene has CDR1 SQVTM and CDR2 ANQGSEA. CDR3 amino acids: CSVVPSGPGTDTQYF. Written as DNA, the CDR3 is TGCAGCGTTGTTCCTAGCGGGCCGGGCACAGATACGCAGTATTTT.

Notes on this clonotype: Since a much larger clone is just one base distant, this may be a read error. V gene TRBV5-6 combines with J gene TRBJ2-3; D is unresolved. The CDR3 loop spans 12 amino acids. The ends were cut back, 3 bases at V and 1 base at J, with 3 bases in the middle. Per the germline V gene, CDR1 is SGHDT and CDR2 is YYEEEE. As DNA, the CDR3 is TGTGCCAGCAGCTCTGGCACAGATACGCAGTATTTT. It encodes CASSSGTDTQYF. Combining the CDR3 with reference TRBV5-6 and TRBJ2-3 gives the whole variable domain DAGVTQSPTHLIKTRGQQVTLRCSPKSGHDTVSWYQQALGQGPQFIFQYYEEEERQRGNFPDRFSGHQFPNYSSELNVNALLLGDSALYLCASSSGTDTQYFGPGTRLTVL.

The chain is built from TRBV9 and TRBJ1-1; D uncertain. Trimming removed 4 bases at V and 0 bases at J, with 7 bases between. Germline CDR1 is SGDLS and CDR2 is YYNGEE. CDR3 length: 13 amino acids. The CDR3 nucleotides are TGTGCCAGCAGCACCGCTTTGAACACTGAAGCTTTCTTT. Translation gives CASSTALNTEAFF. Using reference TRBV9 and TRBJ1-1 for the parts outside the CDR3, the full variable domain is DSGVTQTPKHLITATGQRVTLRCSPRSGDLSVYWYQQSLDQGLQFLIQYYNGEERAKGNILERFSAQQFPDLHSELNLSSLELGDSALYFCASSTALNTEAFFGQGTRLTVV.

This clonotype is large (0.1 to 1%) by share. V and J are TRBV7-7 and TRBJ2-7, with 8 positions matching TRBD1. Per the germline V gene, CDR1 is SSHAT and CDR2 is FNYEAQ (reference sequence). The CDR3 is 15 amino acids. With V trimmed by 3 bases and J by 2 bases, 6 bases remained unmatched. The CDR3 region has the DNA TGTGCCAGCAGCTTCGGACAGGGAGATACCTACGAGCAGTACTTC. Protein product: CASSFGQGDTYEQYF. The full variable domain, in which reference TRBV7-7 and TRBJ2-7 provide the parts outside the CDR3, is GAGVSQSPRYKVTKRGQDVTLRCDPISSHATLYWYQQALGQGPEFLTYFNYEAQPDKSGLPSDRFSAERPEGSISTLTIQRTEQRDSAMYRCASSFGQGDTYEQYFGPGTRLTVT.

The chain is built from TRBV9 and TRBJ1-2, with D maybe TRBD1 (5 bases). This CDR3 is 15 amino acids long. Germline V gene lookup returns CDR1 SGDLS and CDR2 YYNGEE. V was cut by 0 bases and J by 5 bases, with 14 bases left in between. The CDR3, as DNA: TGTGCCAGCAGCGTAGATTCCGGGACGGTATATGGCTACACCTTC. It translates to CASSVDSGTVYGYTF.

The genes are TRBV4-2 and TRBJ2-1, with 9 bases fitting TRBD2. This CDR3 has 17 amino acids. Germline V gene lookup returns CDR1 LGHNA and CDR2 YNFKEQ. The V gene end was trimmed by 3 bases and the J gene end by 2 bases; junction bases not matched to a gene: 8. The CDR3 DNA reads as TGTGCCAGCAGCCAGGAGGGGTCTAGCGGGGCCTACAATGAGCAGTTCTTC. It specifies CASSQEGSSGAYNEQFF.

The J gene is TRBJ1-2, the V gene TRBV24-1; D call uncertain. Trimming stripped 2 bases from V and 8 bases from J, with 14 bases between. The CDR3 consists of 14 residues. Per germline, CDR1 KGHDR and CDR2 SFDVKD. The chain's CDR3 is CATSDSRRVGGYTF. In DNA, the CDR3 is TGTGCCACCAGTGATTCCCGTAGGGTCGGCGGCTACACCTTC.

This clonotype has just a few counts. This rearrangement joins TRBV5-1 to TRBJ2-3, with TRBD1 as a possible D gene (5 bases). V was shortened by 0 bases and J by 3 bases, with 14 bases between the two germline ends. This CDR3 has 16 amino acids. Germline V CDR1 and CDR2: SGHRS, YFSETQ. The CDR3: CASSLGSQGETDTQYF. In DNA form, the CDR3 reads TGCGCCAGCAGCTTGGGTAGTCAGGGTGAAACAGATACGCAGTATTTT.

J is TRBJ2-3 and V is TRBV27; D is uncertain. The V gene lost 6 bases and the J gene lost 1 base, with 5 bases spanning the gap. Germline-derived CDR1 and CDR2 are MNHEY and SMNVEV (reference sequence). The CDR3 totals 12 residues. In DNA form, the CDR3 reads TGTGCCAGCAGGGAACGCACAGATACGCAGTATTTT. Protein: CASRERTDTQYF.

This chain uses TRBV20-1 with TRBJ2-5; D perhaps matches TRBD2 (5 bases). Germline V CDR1 and CDR2: DFQATT, SNEGSKA (reference sequence). V shed 6 bases and J shed 5 bases, with 25 bases lying between them. The CDR3 is 16 residues long. The chain's CDR3 is CSADGLAAEKGETQYF. The CDR3 region has the DNA TGCAGTGCCGACGGACTGGCGGCCGAGAAAGGGGAGACCCAGTACTTC.

The rearrangement joins TRBV7-2 to TRBJ2-2; 10 nucleotides agree with TRBD2. The CDR3 totals 17 residues. Germline V gene data show CDR1 as SGHTA and CDR2 as FQGNSA. After removal of 6 bases from V and 5 bases from J, the junction contained 12 bases not matched to a gene. The CDR3 region has the DNA TGTGCCAGCAGTCCAGGAGGAGGTAGCGGGGGGACCGGGGAGCTGTTTTTT. Translated, it gives CASSPGGGSGGTGELFF. The whole variable domain, filled in from reference TRBV7-2 and TRBJ2-2, reads GAGVSQSPSNKVTEKGKDVELRCDPISGHTALYWYRQSLGQGLEFLIYFQGNSAPDKSGLPSDRFSAERTGGSVSTLTIQRTQQEDSAVYLCASSPGGGSGGTGELFFGEGSRLTVL.

The V call is TRBV6-2 or TRBV6-3, the J call TRBJ2-7, with D tentatively TRBD1 or TRBD2 (6 bases each). CDR3 length: 13 residues. Per germline, CDR1 MNHEY and CDR2 SVGEGT. The ends were cut back, 8 bases at V and 9 bases at J, with 20 bases in the middle. The CDR3 loop reads CASGGTQVVGQYF. The DNA for the CDR3 is TGTGCCAGCGGCGGGACACAGGTTGTCGGGCAGTACTTC.

A few counts support this clonotype. The rearrangement joins TRBV20-1 to TRBJ2-7; 7 nucleotides align to TRBD1. The V and J ends lost 0 bases and 6 bases, in that order; junction bases with no gene match: 5. This CDR3 has 13 amino acids. Germline CDR1 and CDR2: DFQATT and SNEGSKA (reference sequence). The CDR3 protein is CSAREGAGGEQYF. DNA for the CDR3: TGCAGTGCTAGAGAGGGTGCAGGGGGCGAGCAGTACTTC.

The chain joins TRBV24-1 to TRBJ2-1; 7 bases match TRBD2. CDR1 KGHDR and CDR2 SFDVKD come from the germline V gene. This CDR3 has 17 residues. V dropped 9 bases and J dropped 12; count of bases not matched to a gene: 25. The CDR3 DNA is TGTGCCACCGACTCCCACGAAGGGGAGGGTCCGTCCATAGTGCAGTTCTTC. It yields the protein CATDSHEGEGPSIVQFF.

This clonotype was observed a handful of times. The gene calls are TRBV20-1 and TRBJ2-1; TRBD2 matches at 9 bases. The CDR3 contains 13 residues. Germline-derived CDR1 and CDR2 are DFQATT and SNEGSKA (reference sequence). Losses at the gene ends were 3 bases for V and 8 bases for J; bases not matched to a gene: 5. The CDR3 reads CSARASGTYEQFF. CDR3 DNA: TGCAGTGCTAGGGCTAGCGGGACATATGAGCAGTTCTTC.